The rows below give T cell receptor beta chains drawn from one sample of a study of post-analysis software for immune sequencing data. TCRdb called the PCR reads again in MiXCR, with one record for every CDR3 protein. The sample carries a few hundred thousand distinct CDR3 sequences, approximately 31% recorded once. Material for sequencing was blood. The origin of the receptors is a girl aged 2 to 17 with multiple sclerosis. Both conserved end residues are part of each CDR3. The D gene is left open where the match is weak. A clone size is listed for some rows: how often the clone was seen (once, few, many), or a class if it is expanded.

j_gene | abundance | d_gene | v_gene | CDR3nt | CDR3aa
TRBJ2-4 | - | TRBD1 | TRBV20-1 | TGCAGTGCTAGTGCAGGGGGAGCCAAAAACATTCAGTACTTC | CSASAGGAKNIQYF
TRBJ2-1 | - | - | TRBV10-1 | TGCGCCAGCAGTGAACCTCGTGGTGAGCAGTTCTTC | CASSEPRGEQFF
TRBJ2-5 | many | - | TRBV20-1 | TGCAGTGCTCGACTCTCGGCGGAGACCCAGTACTTC | CSARLSAETQYF
TRBJ2-5 | - | - | TRBV5-1 | TGCGCCAGCAGCATCCTTAGCGGCCAAGAGACCCAGTACTTC | CASSILSGQETQYF
TRBJ2-5 | - | - | TRBV5-1 | TGCGCCAGCAGCCTGCTCGAGCCTCAAGAGACCCAGTACTTC | CASSLLEPQETQYF
TRBJ1-4 | - | TRBD1 | TRBV20-1 | TGCAGTGCTAGAGATCTCCTGACAGGGGGCTTTGAAAAACTGTTTTTT | CSARDLLTGGFEKLFF
TRBJ2-1 | - | - | TRBV7-9 | TGTGCCAGCAGCCCGGGGGAGCAGTTCTTC | CASSPGEQFF
TRBJ1-1 | few | - | TRBV5-1 | TGCGCCAGCAGCTTGGGAAAGACGAACACTGAAGCTTTCTTT | CASSLGKTNTEAFF
TRBJ2-3 | - | - | TRBV7-9 | TGTGCCAGCAGCTCCCGGGTCCCCCCAGATACGCAGTATTTT | CASSSRVPPDTQYF
TRBJ2-2 | few | - | TRBV29-1 | TGCAGCGTTCTCTCCGGGGGCACCGGGGAGCTGTTTTTT | CSVLSGGTGELFF
TRBJ2-7 | few | - | TRBV10-1 | TGCGCCAGCAGTGAGTCACCCCTCGGGGGCCTAACGGCCTACGAGCAGTACTTC | CASSESPLGGLTAYEQYF
TRBJ2-4 | - | - | TRBV4-2 | TGTGCCAGCAGCCAAGGCAGTGACAAAAACATTCAGTACTTC | CASSQGSDKNIQYF
TRBJ2-7 | - | - | TRBV15 | TGTGCCACCAGCAGAGGAGTGAGGCGGGGGCTGATTGGTGAGCAGTACTTC | CATSRGVRRGLIGEQYF
TRBJ1-2 | - | - | TRBV5-8 | TGTGCCAGCAGCCCTGGAGACCACTATGGCTACACCTTC | CASSPGDHYGYTF
TRBJ2-7 | - | - | TRBV7-9 | TGTGCCAGCAGCTCCTCCTACGAGCGGTACTTC | CASSSSYERYF
TRBJ2-3 | few | TRBD1 | TRBV20-1 | TGCAGTGCTAGTTACAACAGGGGGCTCACAGATACGCAGTATTTT | CSASYNRGLTDTQYF
TRBJ1-2 | few | TRBD1 | TRBV10-3 | TGTGCCATCAGAGCGCAGGGGGATGGCTACACCTTC | CAIRAQGDGYTF
TRBJ2-3 | many | - | TRBV6-5 | TGTGCCAGCAGTTCCGGCTTTAGCACAGATACGCAGTATTTT | CASSSGFSTDTQYF
TRBJ2-3 | few | - | TRBV6-1 | TGTGCCAGCAGTGAAACATATACGCAGTATTTT | CASSETYTQYF
TRBJ1-1 | - | - | TRBV20-1 | TGCAGTGCTGGAGACGCGACAGGAGGGGTTGAAGCTTTCTTT | CSAGDATGGVEAFF
TRBJ1-2 | - | - | TRBV20-1 | TGCAGTTCTCCCAACCAACGCTATGGCTACACCTTC | CSSPNQRYGYTF
TRBJ2-6 | few | TRBD1 | TRBV10-3 | TGTGCCATCGGGACAGGGGCCCTCTCTGGGGCCAACGTCCTGACTTTC | CAIGTGALSGANVLTF
TRBJ2-5 | - | - | TRBV5-1 | TGCGCCAACAGCTTGACCCGGGACGGGGAGACCCAGTACTTC | CANSLTRDGETQYF
TRBJ2-1 | - | TRBD2 | TRBV20-1 | TGCAGTGCCGGAAGCGGGGGGATCTACAATGAGCAGTTCTTC | CSAGSGGIYNEQFF